The rows below give T cell receptor beta chains drawn from one sample of a study of blood T cell repertoires in COVID-19. Only in-frame clones appear in the TCRdb table, and some are missing; sequencing was by immunoSEQ multiplex PCR. The data contain about 380,000 clones, more than 75% of them singletons. Sequenced sample: PBMCs or T cells enriched from blood (not recorded which). Receptors were obtained from a woman under 30 who had recovered from COVID-19. The CDR3 runs from the conserved cysteine through the conserved F or W. The order of the fields is CDR3 length, V gene, CDR3 protein.

cdr3_length: 15; v_call: TRBV29-1; cdr3_aa: CSVGGTSGRSGEQFF
cdr3_length: 16; v_call: TRBV5-5; cdr3_aa: CASSLEPQANTGELFF
cdr3_length: 13; v_call: TRBV19; cdr3_aa: CASSIGAGQPQHF
cdr3_length: 15; v_call: TRBV9; cdr3_aa: CASNRGQNKVYEQFF
cdr3_length: 18; v_call: TRBV4-3; cdr3_aa: CASSQDGTSAISYNEQFF
cdr3_length: 16; v_call: TRBV2; cdr3_aa: CASSESPPGVGYEQYF
cdr3_length: 11; v_call: TRBV6-2/TRBV6-3; cdr3_aa: CASSHMMVQYF
cdr3_length: 12; v_call: TRBV13; cdr3_aa: CASSGGIEKLFF
cdr3_length: 14; v_call: TRBV6-5; cdr3_aa: CASRYRGQDYGYTF
cdr3_length: 14; v_call: TRBV10-3; cdr3_aa: CAISSQGNEHEQYF
cdr3_length: 13; v_call: TRBV9; cdr3_aa: CASSSRTGDEQYF
cdr3_length: 15; v_call: TRBV10-1; cdr3_aa: CASSDPGSDTGELFF
cdr3_length: 18; v_call: TRBV9; cdr3_aa: CASSVALAQRGPYNEQFF
cdr3_length: 15; v_call: TRBV9; cdr3_aa: CASSPWTGNTGELFF
cdr3_length: 15; v_call: TRBV18; cdr3_aa: CASSPTGDYNSPLHF
cdr3_length: 14; v_call: TRBV28; cdr3_aa: CASSFQGAGQPQHF
cdr3_length: 17; v_call: TRBV4-3; cdr3_aa: CASSQGPGQGVFSPLHF
cdr3_length: 12; v_call: TRBV12-3/TRBV12-4; cdr3_aa: CASSRVNSEAFF
cdr3_length: 11; v_call: TRBV30; cdr3_aa: CAGYREGGYTF
cdr3_length: 13; v_call: TRBV7-2; cdr3_aa: CASSLPQTDTQYF
cdr3_length: 15; v_call: TRBV10-3; cdr3_aa: CAISERGQGNSPLHF
cdr3_length: 11; v_call: TRBV6-5; cdr3_aa: CASRSARDSHF
cdr3_length: 12; v_call: TRBV27; cdr3_aa: CASSLGAYEQYF
cdr3_length: 16; v_call: TRBV7-3; cdr3_aa: CASSETSGGITDTQYF
cdr3_length: 15; v_call: TRBV15; cdr3_aa: CATSRNREMGSPLHF
cdr3_length: 16; v_call: TRBV27; cdr3_aa: CASSFLRAGARNEQFF
cdr3_length: 16; v_call: TRBV6-6; cdr3_aa: CASSRAVSREAYGYTF
cdr3_length: 14; v_call: TRBV3-1/TRBV3-2; cdr3_aa: CASSPSGQPYGYTF